Listed here are 22 T cell receptor beta chains from one sample, sequenced in a study of T cells after yellow fever vaccination. TCRdb independently ran MiXCR on the 5' RACE reads; one entry per CDR3 protein. Among 300,000 to 350,000 distinct CDR3 sequences listed, 9.5% to 12% were seen once. The material sequenced was CD4+ T cells sorted from PBMCs, taken 45 days after the yellow fever booster vaccination. These TCRs come from a man in his late teens or twenties who received the YFV17D yellow fever vaccine.

The V call is TRBV29-1, the J call TRBJ1-1, with a possible D match to TRBD1 (6 bases). Germline CDR1 SQVTM, CDR2 ANQGSEA. This CDR3 has 14 residues. Trimming removed 1 base from V and 5 bases from J, with 14 bases in between. The CDR3 bases are TGCAGCGTTGAAGCTCTCAGGGGTGGGACTGAAGCTTTCTTT. Protein sequence: CSVEALRGGTEAFF. The full variable domain, rest sourced from reference TRBV29-1 and TRBJ1-1, is SAVISQKPSRDICQRGTSLTIQCQVDSQVTMMFWYRQQPGQSLTLIATANQGSEATYESGFVIDKFPISRPNLTFSTLTVSNMSPEDSSIYLCSVEALRGGTEAFFGQGTRLTVV.

The genes are TRBV5-6 and TRBJ2-7; 8 bases fit TRBD1. The CDR3 length is 17 residues. Per germline, CDR1 SGHDT and CDR2 YYEEEE. J lost 2 bases, V lost 4 bases, and 14 bases had no gene match. As DNA, the CDR3 is TGTGCCAGCAGCACCCTCCGGGACAGGTACCAGACCTACGAGCAGTACTTC. Amino acids: CASSTLRDRYQTYEQYF.

There are many counts of this clonotype. The chain uses TRBV20-1 and TRBJ1-5; 11 nucleotides agree with TRBD1. Looked up from germline, CDR1 is DFQATT and CDR2 is SNEGSKA (reference sequence). The CDR3 totals 13 residues. The V gene end was trimmed by 5 bases and the J gene end by 7 bases; junction bases not matched to a gene: 4. Here the CDR3 reads CSAYGTGGQPQHF. The CDR3 DNA sequence: TGCAGTGCTTACGGGACAGGGGGGCAGCCCCAGCATTTT.

This clonotype was recorded a few times. The chain employs TRBV12-3 or TRBV12-4 and TRBJ1-5; D uncertain. The CDR3 loop spans 13 amino acids. V gave up 6 bases and J gave up 5 bases, with 11 bases separating them. CDR3 DNA sequence: TGTGCCAGCAGCCTTCAGCCTCATCAGCCCCAGCATTTT. Residues: CASSLQPHQPQHF.

This clonotype turned up a few times. This rearrangement joins TRBV7-9 to TRBJ2-7; TRBD1 matches at 8 bases. CDR3 size: 14 residues. With V trimmed by 5 bases and J by 6 bases, 9 bases remained unmatched. Germline V lookup: CDR1 SEHNR, CDR2 FQNEAQ (reference sequence). CDR3 protein: CASSRPQGAFEQYF. CDR3 DNA sequence: TGTGCCAGCAGCCGTCCCCAGGGGGCCTTCGAGCAGTACTTC. Full variable domain (rest looked up from reference TRBV7-9 and TRBJ2-7): DTGVSQNPRHKITKRGQNVTFRCDPISEHNRLYWYRQTLGQGPEFLTYFQNEAQLEKSRLLSDRFSAERPKGSFSTLEIQRTEQGDSAMYLCASSRPQGAFEQYFGPGTRLTVT.

The V call is TRBV19, the J call TRBJ2-1, with D tentatively TRBD1 (6 bases). The CDR3 totals 16 residues. Germline-derived CDR1 and CDR2 are LNHDA and SQIVND (reference sequence). Deletions cut 5 bases from V and 6 bases from J, with 20 bases between. The CDR3 is CASSPPGHRGVNEQFF. CDR3 nucleotide sequence: TGTGCCAGTAGTCCCCCGGGACACCGGGGAGTCAATGAGCAGTTCTTC.

This chain connects TRBV12-3 or TRBV12-4 to TRBJ1-5; D is undetermined. The CDR3 consists of 16 residues. V lost 4 bases and J lost 2, with 15 bases in between. Written as DNA, the CDR3 is TGTGCCAGCAGTTCGGGGATTCTAAGGGGCAATCAGCCCCAGCATTTT. Translated: CASSSGILRGNQPQHF.

This clonotype occurred many times. V usage is TRBV5-4 and J usage is TRBJ2-1, with 14 bases that match TRBD2. This CDR3 is built from 17 residues. J was trimmed by 3 bases and V by 3 bases; bases with no gene match: 5. CDR1 and CDR2 (germline): SGHNT, YYREEE (reference sequence). The DNA of the CDR3 is TGTGCCAGCAGCTGGGGACTAGCGGGGGCCATCTACAATGAGCAGTTCTTC. Translating gives CASSWGLAGAIYNEQFF. Filled out from reference TRBV5-4 and TRBJ2-1, the complete variable domain reads ETGVTQSPTHLIKTRGQQVTLRCSSQSGHNTVSWYQQALGQGPQFIFQYYREEENGRGNFPPRFSGLQFPNYSSELNVNALELDDSALYLCASSWGLAGAIYNEQFFGPGTRLTVL.

This clonotype showed up just a few times. The genes are TRBV29-1 and TRBJ2-3; D may be TRBD2 (5 bases). This CDR3 has 13 amino acids. The V and J ends lost 2 bases and 3 bases respectively, with 9 bases between them. The V gene's germline CDR1 is SQVTM and CDR2 ANQGSEA. The chain's CDR3 is CSVETRRTDTQYF. CDR3 bases: TGCAGCGTTGAAACTAGAAGGACAGATACGCAGTATTTT.

This clonotype was recorded only once. The genes are TRBV5-1 and TRBJ2-1, with a possible D match to TRBD1 (5 bases). The V end lost 3 bases, the J end lost 0 bases, and 13 bases lay between the germline ends. Germline V gene lookup returns CDR1 SGHRS and CDR2 YFSETQ. This CDR3 region has 16 residues. CDR3 protein: CASSWAGRASYNEQFF. The CDR3 DNA is TGCGCCAGCAGCTGGGCTGGCAGGGCCTCCTACAATGAGCAGTTCTTC.

Only a few counts were recorded for this clonotype. The chain links TRBV29-1 to TRBJ2-3; 7 nucleotides match TRBD1. This CDR3 has 12 residues. The junction had 5 bases not matched to a gene; V was cut back by 6 bases and J by 5 bases. The V gene's germline CDR1 is SQVTM and CDR2 ANQGSEA. CDR3 coding DNA: TGCAGCGTCGACCGACAGGGAGATACGCAGTATTTT. The encoded protein is CSVDRQGDTQYF.

This clonotype was observed a handful of times. V gene TRBV7-6 combines with J gene TRBJ2-2; D is uncertain. In germline, CDR1 is SGHVS, CDR2 FNYEAQ. This CDR3 has 12 residues. Trimming stripped 2 bases from V and 8 bases from J, with 6 bases between. CDR3 sequence reads: CASSLILGELFF. Here the CDR3 DNA reads TGTGCCAGCAGCTTAATTCTAGGGGAGCTGTTTTTT.

This clonotype was found many times. This chain uses TRBV14 with TRBJ2-7, with 7 bases aligning to TRBD1. The CDR3 consists of 13 residues. With 6 bases clipped from V and 3 bases from J, the junction kept 5 bases outside the gene matches. Germline V gene sequence: CDR1 SGHDN, CDR2 FVKESK. The CDR3 nucleotides are TGTGCCAGCAGTGCCGGGACAGACTACGAGCAGTACGTC. Translation gives CASSAGTDYEQYV.

This clonotype was seen ten or more times. The chain combines TRBV6-4 with TRBJ2-2; 8 positions match TRBD2. Losses at the gene ends were 6 bases for V and 8 bases for J; bases not matched to a gene: 8. The germline V gene encodes CDR1 MRHNA and CDR2 SNTAGT. CDR3 length equals 14 residues. CDR3 bases: TGTGCCAGCAGACTAGCGGTACAGATGGGGGAGCTGTTTTTT. This gives the protein CASRLAVQMGELFF.

This chain connects TRBV5-6 to TRBJ2-5, with no clear D. Germline assignment: CDR1 SGHDT and CDR2 YYEEEE. The CDR3 loop spans 14 amino acids. V was pared by 7 bases and J by 1 base, with 14 bases between. The CDR3 coding sequence is TGTGCCAGCTCAGACCGGCGGACCCAAGAGACCCAGTACTTC. Translated, it gives CASSDRRTQETQYF. The full variable domain, in which reference TRBV5-6 and TRBJ2-5 provide the parts outside the CDR3, is DAGVTQSPTHLIKTRGQQVTLRCSPKSGHDTVSWYQQALGQGPQFIFQYYEEEERQRGNFPDRFSGHQFPNYSSELNVNALLLGDSALYLCASSDRRTQETQYFGPGTRLLVL.

The rearrangement uses TRBV5-5 and TRBJ1-6; D possibly corresponds to TRBD1 (6 bases). CDR1 and CDR2 from the germline V gene are SGHKS and YYEKEE (reference sequence). This CDR3 comprises 13 residues. Trimming shortened V by 6 bases and J by 10 bases, and 14 bases separated the two germline ends. The DNA for the CDR3 is TGTGCCAGCACCAGAGAGACAGGATCACCCCTCCACTTT. Amino acids: CASTRETGSPLHF.

This clonotype occurred a few times. This chain uses TRBV5-1 with TRBJ2-2; D uncertain. Germline CDR1 SGHRS, CDR2 YFSETQ. Trimming left V 1 base short and J 4 bases short, with 11 bases between. The CDR3 length is 15 residues. This CDR3 reads CASSLSARSTGELFF. The CDR3 nucleotides read TGCGCCAGCAGCTTGTCGGCGAGGAGCACCGGGGAGCTGTTTTTT. Full variable domain (outside the CDR3, taken from reference TRBV5-1 and TRBJ2-2): KAGVTQTPRYLIKTRGQQVTLSCSPISGHRSVSWYQQTPGQGLQFLFEYFSETQRNKGNFPGRFSGRQFSNSRSEMNVSTLELGDSALYLCASSLSARSTGELFFGEGSRLTVL.

The genes are TRBV25-1 and TRBJ1-6; no reliable D call. This CDR3 is built from 13 residues. In germline, CDR1 is MGHDK, CDR2 SYGVNS. Trimming shortened V by 3 bases and J by 7 bases, and 7 bases separated the two germline ends. This CDR3 is CASSEGYNSPLHF. The CDR3 region has the DNA TGTGCCAGCAGTGAGGGTTACAATTCACCCCTCCACTTT.

V usage is TRBV11-1 and J usage is TRBJ2-1, with 8 nucleotides matching TRBD1. V shed 5 bases and J 0 bases; nucleotides not matched to a gene: 3. The germline V gene has CDR1 SGHAT and CDR2 FQDESV (reference sequence). The CDR3 loop spans 15 amino acids. The CDR3 region has the DNA TGTGCCAGCAGCCTGGACAGGGTCTCCTACAATGAGCAGTTCTTC. Protein sequence: CASSLDRVSYNEQFF. The complete variable domain, with remaining parts taken from reference TRBV11-1 and TRBJ2-1, reads EAEVAQSPRYKITEKSQAVAFWCDPISGHATLYWYRQILGQGPELLVQFQDESVVDDSQLPKDRFSAERLKGVDSTLKIQPAELGDSAMYLCASSLDRVSYNEQFFGPGTRLTVL.

V is TRBV12-3 or TRBV12-4 and J is TRBJ2-7; perhaps TRBD1 as D (6 bases). Trimming took off 5 bases at V and 6 bases at J, with 14 bases between the two ends. The CDR3 is 13 residues long. The CDR3 region has the DNA TGTGCCAGCAGTAGACAGGTATTAGGCGAGCAGTACGTC. Residues: CASSRQVLGEQYV.

This sequence joins TRBV12-3 or TRBV12-4 and TRBJ1-2; no clear D. The CDR3 is 13 residues long. V gave up 7 bases and J gave up 4 bases, with 13 bases separating them. The CDR3 protein is CASTWVGAYGYTF. CDR3 nucleotides: TGTGCCAGCACCTGGGTGGGAGCCTATGGCTACACCTTC.

This clonotype was seen ten or more times. The chain has TRBV3-1 and TRBJ2-1; TRBD1 agrees at 8 bases. V lost 3 bases, J lost 2 bases, and 15 bases stayed unmatched. Germline CDR1 reads LGHDT; CDR2 reads YNNKEL (reference sequence). The length of the CDR3 is 19 residues. The chain's CDR3 is CASSHAYRTGRVAYNEQFF. CDR3 sequence (DNA): TGTGCCAGCAGCCATGCATACAGGACAGGGCGGGTGGCCTACAATGAGCAGTTCTTC.